A single sample gave rise to the 32 T cell receptor beta chains below, sequenced in a study of CD8+ T cells in alopecia areata. cDNA serving as the sequencing template came from extracted, reverse transcribed RNA. Sequencing used immunoSEQ multiplex PCR; TCRdb keeps in-frame clones, though not all of them. Of 93,000 or so clones in the sample, over 75% are singletons; the top ten hold more than 9.5%. Documented treatment: oral pan-JAK inhibitor, 5-10 mg twice daily. Sequenced here: CD8+ T cells sorted from blood, sampled at approximately week 31, from a patient treated with tofacitinib. These receptors were taken from a human donor with alopecia areata.

The chain combines TRBV27 with TRBJ2-5, with D uncertain. The CDR3 has 18 residues. The V gene's germline CDR1 is MNHEY and CDR2 SMNVEV (reference sequence). V was shortened by 5 bases and J by 7 bases, with 29 bases between the two germline ends. The CDR3 DNA reads TGTGCCAGCAGTCCCCTACTCGAAGGGTCGCGAGTAGTTAGGACCCAGTACTTC. It specifies CASSPLLEGSRVVRTQYF.

CDR3 loop: CASSFLTGPNLPGYEQYF. CDR3 DNA sequence: TGTGCCAGCAGCTTCCTGACAGGGCCAAACTTGCCGGGGTACGAGCAGTACTTC. The J gene is TRBJ2-7, the V gene TRBV11-2; 7 bases fit TRBD1. Losses at the gene ends were 3 bases for V and 4 bases for J; bases not matched to a gene: 18. The germline CDR1 and CDR2 sequences are SGHAT and FQNNGV. The CDR3 extends over 18 amino acids.

This sequence joins TRBV5-1 and TRBJ2-7, with D possibly matching TRBD1 (5 bases). The CDR3 extends over 14 amino acids. CDR1 is SGHRS, CDR2 YFSETQ, per germline. The V end lost 0 bases, the J end lost 4 bases, and 11 bases lay between the germline ends. The CDR3, as DNA: TGCGCCAGCAGCTTGGCCGCAGGGTGGTACGAGCAGTACTTC. Residues: CASSLAAGWYEQYF. The complete variable domain, with remaining parts taken from reference TRBV5-1 and TRBJ2-7, reads KAGVTQTPRYLIKTRGQQVTLSCSPISGHRSVSWYQQTPGQGLQFLFEYFSETQRNKGNFPGRFSGRQFSNSRSEMNVSTLELGDSALYLCASSLAAGWYEQYFGPGTRLTVT.

V is TRBV6-5 and J is TRBJ2-7; D might be TRBD2 (6 bases). Trimming took off 4 bases at V and 3 bases at J, with 19 bases between the two ends. The length of the CDR3 is 16 residues. Germline lookup yields CDR1 MNHEY and CDR2 SVGAGI. The CDR3 region has the DNA TGTGCCAGCAGTTCCTTCCGGGGGTCGAAAATCTACGAGCAGTACTTC. It translates to CASSSFRGSKIYEQYF.

The V call is TRBV29-1, the J call TRBJ2-1; D perhaps matches TRBD1 (7 bases). Germline V CDR1 and CDR2: SQVTM, ANQGSEA. The CDR3 extends over 15 amino acids. V was shortened by 3 bases and J by 3 bases, with 15 bases between the two germline ends. The CDR3 spells CSVEGKQGGYNEQFF. CDR3 bases: TGCAGCGTTGAGGGCAAGCAGGGGGGCTACAATGAGCAGTTCTTC.

The chain uses TRBV9 and TRBJ2-7; D gene uncertain. CDR3 length equals 13 residues. The germline V and J ends were trimmed by 0 bases and 6 bases, with 10 bases remaining between them. Germline V CDR1 and CDR2: SGDLS, YYNGEE. The CDR3 DNA sequence: TGTGCCAGCAGCGTAGCCGACGGGCTCGAGCAGTACTTC. Residues: CASSVADGLEQYF.

This clone has a handful of counts. This chain's CDR3 is CASSQGTSLYEQYF. The DNA for the CDR3 is TGTGCCAGCAGTCAAGGGACGTCCCTCTACGAGCAGTACTTC. The rearrangement links TRBV5-6 to TRBJ2-7; D could derive from TRBD1 or TRBD2 (5 bases each). The CDR3 is 14 amino acids. The V gene lost 5 bases and the J gene lost 3 bases, with 15 bases spanning the gap. The germline V gene has CDR1 SGHDT and CDR2 YYEEEE.

V is TRBV6-5 and J is TRBJ2-1; TRBD2 might be the D (5 bases). V was cut by 2 bases and J by 9 bases, with 8 bases left in between. Germline V gene sequence: CDR1 MNHEY, CDR2 SVGAGI. The CDR3 has 12 residues. Here the CDR3 DNA reads TGTGCCAGCAGTTACGTTCGGGGTGAGCAGTTCTTC. Its translation is CASSYVRGEQFF.

The rearrangement joins TRBV19 to TRBJ1-5; weak D call: TRBD1 (6 bases). Germline values: CDR1 LNHDA, CDR2 SQIVND (reference sequence). The germline V and J ends were trimmed by 10 bases and 5 bases, with 18 bases remaining between them. This CDR3 has 14 amino acids. CDR3 DNA: TGTGCCACCAGGGACACTTTATCGGATCAGCCCCAGCATTTT. Amino acids: CATRDTLSDQPQHF.

This chain uses TRBV6-5 with TRBJ1-5, with D tentatively TRBD1 (5 bases). The CDR3 length is 15 residues. With 6 bases removed from V and 0 bases from J, the gap between germline ends came to 12 bases. Germline V gives CDR1 MNHEY, CDR2 SVGAGI. DNA for the CDR3: TGTGCCAGCAGGTCCCGGGGGAATAGCAATCAGCCCCAGCATTTT. It codes for CASRSRGNSNQPQHF.

This clone showed up just once. The chain has TRBV19 and TRBJ2-1; D gene ambiguous. V lost 3 bases and J 1 base, leaving 10 bases between the germline ends. CDR1 and CDR2 (germline): LNHDA, SQIVND (reference sequence). The CDR3 has 15 residues. The CDR3 region is CASSMRLDSYNEQFF. CDR3 nucleotide sequence: TGTGCCAGTAGTATGCGGCTCGATTCCTACAATGAGCAGTTCTTC.

The V gene is TRBV6-5, the J gene TRBJ2-3; D is tentatively TRBD1 or TRBD2 (5 bases each). The V gene lost 9 bases and the J gene lost 0 bases, with 13 bases spanning the gap. Germline V lookup: CDR1 MNHEY, CDR2 SVGAGI. This CDR3 is 14 amino acids long. In DNA form, the CDR3 reads TGTGCCAGGAGGGGCGACAAAAGCACAGATACGCAGTATTTT. Translated: CARRGDKSTDTQYF.

This rearrangement joins TRBV4-1 to TRBJ2-7; 9 bases map to TRBD1. CDR1 and CDR2 from the germline V gene are MGHRA and YSYEKL. V gave up 3 bases and J gave up 1 base; unmatched junction bases: 7. The CDR3 covers 16 residues. The CDR3 coding sequence is TGCGCCAGCAGCCACGCTCCCGGGACAGGGTCCTACGAGCAGTACTTC. Encoded protein: CASSHAPGTGSYEQYF.

CDR3 amino acids: CASSLTSGRDYNEQFF. CDR3 DNA sequence: TGCGCCAGCAGCCTGACTAGCGGGAGGGATTACAATGAGCAGTTCTTC. The chain is built from TRBV4-1 and TRBJ2-1; 14 bases align to TRBD2. CDR1 and CDR2 (germline): MGHRA, YSYEKL. CDR3 size: 16 residues. V shed 4 bases, J shed 4 bases, and the junction held 3 bases outside the gene matches.

This sequence joins TRBV2 and TRBJ1-6, with 8 bases identical to TRBD1. V gave up 6 bases and J gave up 9 bases; unmatched junction bases: 10. There are 15 residues in the CDR3. CDR1 is SNHLY and CDR2 is FYNNEI in the germline V gene. CDR3 DNA sequence: TGTGCCAGCAGGGACGGACAGGGTCTCGGTTCACCCCTCCACTTT. Amino acids: CASRDGQGLGSPLHF. The variable domain in full, with the rest retrieved from reference TRBV2 and TRBJ1-6, is EPEVTQTPSHQVTQMGQEVILRCVPISNHLYFYWYRQILGQKVEFLVSFYNNEISEKSEIFDDQFSVERPDGSNFTLKIRSTKLEDSAMYFCASRDGQGLGSPLHFGNGTRLTVT.

V is TRBV10-3 and J is TRBJ2-3, with 7 bases matching TRBD2. The J segment lost 4 bases and the V segment lost 2 bases, leaving 3 bases of the junction unmatched. This CDR3 is 14 amino acids long. Germline loops: CDR1 ENHRY, CDR2 SYGVKD. CDR3 in amino acids: CAISEETSSDTQYF. Written as DNA, the CDR3 is TGTGCCATCAGTGAGGAGACTAGCTCAGATACGCAGTATTTT.

This chain joins TRBV5-6 and TRBJ2-2; the D is unclear. Germline CDR1 reads SGHDT; CDR2 reads YYEEEE. The CDR3 has 12 residues. Between the trimmed V and J ends, which lost 3 bases and 5 bases, there was a span of 5 bases. In DNA, the CDR3 is TGTGCCAGCAGCTCCATAACCGGGGAGCTGTTTTTT. Translating gives CASSSITGELFF.

This rearrangement joins TRBV11-3 to TRBJ2-3; D may be TRBD2 (6 bases). This CDR3 region has 14 residues. Deletions cut 6 bases from V and 4 bases from J, with 14 bases between. CDR1 is SGHNT and CDR2 is YENEEA in the germline V gene. The CDR3 here is CASSSRDGPDTQYF. Here the CDR3 DNA reads TGTGCCAGCAGTTCGCGGGACGGTCCAGATACGCAGTATTTT.

This chain's CDR3 is CASSLYLAGGRFDGGELFF. The CDR3 nucleotides are TGTGCCAGCAGCTTATATCTAGCGGGAGGTCGATTCGACGGCGGGGAGCTGTTTTTT. V is TRBV11-2 and J is TRBJ2-2; 11 nucleotides agree with TRBD2. J lost 7 bases, V lost 2 bases, and 15 bases had no gene match. The CDR3 spans 19 residues. Looked up from germline, CDR1 is SGHAT and CDR2 is FQNNGV.

This clone occurred a few times. This CDR3 is also generated by other DNA sequences in the sample. V gene TRBV6-5 combines with J gene TRBJ2-7, with D tentatively TRBD1 (7 bases). Looked up from germline, CDR1 is MNHEY and CDR2 is SVGAGI. The CDR3 is 14 amino acids. V was cut by 0 bases and J by 5 bases, with 11 bases left in between. In DNA, the CDR3 is TGTGCCAGCAGTTACTCGGGCAGGGGGGACGAGCAGTACTTC. Amino acids: CASSYSGRGDEQYF.

The chain links TRBV29-1 to TRBJ1-2; the D is unclear. Trimming took 7 bases from V and 8 from J, leaving 14 bases between them. Germline CDR1 reads SQVTM; CDR2 reads ANQGSEA. The CDR3 runs 11 residues. The CDR3 DNA follows: TGCAGCGGAGAAGTGGCCGAGGGCTACACCTTC. This encodes CSGEVAEGYTF.

This chain joins TRBV5-6 and TRBJ2-1; 9 nucleotides align to TRBD1. This CDR3 comprises 15 residues. V dropped 4 bases and J dropped 4; count of bases not matched to a gene: 6. Germline V gene sequence: CDR1 SGHDT, CDR2 YYEEEE. The DNA of the CDR3 is TGTGCCAGCAGCATCGGGACAGGGCAGTACAATGAGCAGTTCTTC. It specifies CASSIGTGQYNEQFF.

As to this clone: One end of the junction fails to match germline, which may point to a read error. V and J are TRBV29-1 and TRBJ2-7; D unresolved. This CDR3 region has 11 residues. Germline-derived CDR1 and CDR2 are SQVTM and ANQGSEA. The CDR3, as DNA: TGCAGCGCTGAAGACACCTACGAGCAGTACTTC. This gives the protein CSAEDTYEQYF.

The rearrangement uses TRBV27 and TRBJ2-7; perhaps TRBD2 as D (6 bases). CDR1 and CDR2 from the germline V gene are MNHEY and SMNVEV (reference sequence). There are 14 residues in the CDR3. V dropped 3 bases and J dropped 3 bases, with 12 bases sitting between them. The DNA of the CDR3 is TGTGCCAGCAGTTTGCGGGGAAATTTCTACGAGCAGTACTTC. Its protein product is CASSLRGNFYEQYF.

The CDR3 sequence: CASSFGIIHEQYF. DNA of the CDR3: TGTGCCAGCAGCTTTGGCATCATCCACGAGCAGTACTTC. The V gene is TRBV5-6, the J gene TRBJ2-7; D is unclear. The CDR3 sequence is 13 residues long. V lost 2 bases and J 5 bases, leaving 11 bases between the germline ends. Germline V gene data show CDR1 as SGHDT and CDR2 as YYEEEE.

A remark on this clone: This specimen includes other DNA sequences encoding the same CDR3. The V call is TRBV27, the J call TRBJ2-1; D may be TRBD2 (6 bases). CDR3 size: 13 residues. Germline V gene data show CDR1 as MNHEY and CDR2 as SMNVEV (reference sequence). The V end lost 2 bases, the J end lost 4 bases, and 6 bases lay between the germline ends. In DNA, the CDR3 is TGTGCCAGCAGTTTAGGGGGGTACAATGAGCAGTTCTTC. Amino acid sequence: CASSLGGYNEQFF.

CDR3: CASSRDSYYGYTF. CDR3 DNA: TGTGCCAGCAGTCGGGACAGCTACTATGGCTACACCTTC. V gene TRBV27 combines with J gene TRBJ1-2, with 7 bases fitting TRBD1. This CDR3 is built from 13 residues. Germline V gives CDR1 MNHEY, CDR2 SMNVEV (reference sequence). The J segment lost 3 bases and the V segment lost 5 bases, leaving 3 bases of the junction unmatched.

The chain joins TRBV27 to TRBJ1-5, with 8 bases aligning to TRBD1. The CDR3 extends over 14 amino acids. The germline gives CDR1 MNHEY, CDR2 SMNVEV (reference sequence). J gave up 6 bases and V 0 bases, and 1 base lay outside the gene matches. The CDR3 loop is CASSLSQGAQPQHF. CDR3 sequence (DNA): TGTGCCAGCAGTTTATCGCAGGGGGCTCAGCCCCAGCATTTT.

V is TRBV4-2 and J is TRBJ2-1, with D unresolved. Germline lookup yields CDR1 LGHNA and CDR2 YNFKEQ. Trimming took off 0 bases at V and 9 bases at J, with 6 bases between the two ends. The CDR3 covers 12 residues. CDR3 coding DNA: TGTGCCAGCAGCCAAGATATGCGTGAGCAGTTCTTC. Its protein is CASSQDMREQFF.

This chain connects TRBV6-1 to TRBJ2-1, with 8 positions matching TRBD2. V was pared by 3 bases and J by 0 bases, with 4 bases of the junction left unmatched. This CDR3 contains 16 residues. Germline V gives CDR1 MNHNS, CDR2 SASEGT. The CDR3: CASSDLAGSSYNEQFF. CDR3 nucleotides: TGTGCCAGCAGTGACTTAGCGGGGAGCTCCTACAATGAGCAGTTCTTC.

The chain links TRBV2 to TRBJ2-4; no clear D. Germline values: CDR1 SNHLY, CDR2 FYNNEI. The CDR3 runs to 11 residues. V lost 1 base to trimming and J lost 11 bases, with 6 bases between them. CDR3 nucleotides: TGTGCCAGCAGTGAAGTTCTAGTTCAGTACTTC. Translation gives CASSEVLVQYF.

The CDR3 spells CASSLEGSAEAFF. DNA for the CDR3: TGTGCCAGCAGCTTAGAAGGGAGTGCTGAAGCTTTCTTT. The chain is built from TRBV7-9 and TRBJ1-1; the D is unclear. The V end lost 1 base, the J end lost 6 bases, and 9 bases lay between the germline ends. The germline gives CDR1 SEHNR, CDR2 FQNEAQ (reference sequence). The CDR3 spans 13 residues.